Below, 7 T cell receptor beta chains from the same sample are listed, as sequenced in a study of Graves' ophthalmopathy and Graves' hyperthyroidism. The authors amplified TCR beta CDR3 regions, and they did so from RNA transcripts for repertoire sequencing. RT-PCR was first run with HTBI primers, then multiplex PCR in a second round. TCRdb reprocessed the multiplex PCR reads via MiXCR and lists one record per CDR3 protein. The sample has 680,000 or so distinct CDR3 sequences, 22% seen once. Input material: peripheral blood. These TCRs come from a woman aged 18 to 35 with stable Graves' hyperthyroidism. Some clones in this sample may be carry-over from other donors' samples.

Many counts were recorded for this clonotype. This sequence joins TRBV12-3 or TRBV12-4 and TRBJ1-5; unclear D gene. The CDR3 spans 13 residues. Trimming left V 5 bases short and J 1 base short, with 6 bases between. The CDR3 spells CASSAYSNQPQHF. The CDR3 DNA reads as TGTGCCAGCAGTGCATACAGCAATCAGCCCCAGCATTTT.

The gene calls are TRBV11-1 and TRBJ2-2; D is unresolved. The CDR3 is 16 residues long. V was trimmed by 2 bases and J by 4 bases, leaving 14 bases between them. Germline CDR1 and CDR2: SGHAT and FQDESV (reference sequence). As DNA, the CDR3 is TGTGCCAGCAGCTTAAATTTACTCGTGATCACCGGGGAGCTGTTTTTT. It encodes CASSLNLLVITGELFF.

The V and J genes are TRBV30 and TRBJ1-1, with D unclear. The CDR3 is 12 amino acids. V was trimmed by 4 bases and J by 8 bases, leaving 14 bases between them. The germline CDR1 and CDR2 sequences are GTSNPN and SVGIG (reference sequence). CDR3 region: CAWTKNTVEAFF. DNA of the CDR3: TGTGCCTGGACTAAAAACACTGTAGAAGCTTTCTTT.

V and J are TRBV6-5 and TRBJ2-7; D call uncertain. The CDR3 has 13 residues. Trimming removed 5 bases at V and 9 bases at J, with 17 bases between. CDR1 and CDR2 from the germline V gene are MNHEY and SVGAGI. The CDR3 is CASSTDPGNGQYF. The CDR3 DNA reads as TGTGCCAGCAGTACTGACCCCGGAAATGGGCAGTACTTC.

This clonotype appeared a few times. This rearrangement joins TRBV20-1 to TRBJ1-2; D is possibly TRBD1 (6 bases). V gave up 5 bases and J gave up 1 base, with 20 bases separating them. Germline V lookup: CDR1 DFQATT, CDR2 SNEGSKA (reference sequence). The CDR3 is 16 amino acids. DNA of the CDR3: TGCAGTGCTGGACAAGGGGGGGGCTCATATAACTATGGCTACACCTTC. Its translation is CSAGQGGGSYNYGYTF.

This clonotype has a handful of counts. This rearrangement joins TRBV6-2 or TRBV6-3 to TRBJ2-3; D uncertain. Trimming removed 7 bases at V and 6 bases at J, with 11 bases between. The CDR3 spans 12 residues. The germline gives CDR1 MNHEY, CDR2 SVGEGT. CDR3 DNA sequence: TGTGCCAGCACCCCGGGTTGGGATACGCAGTATTTT. This sequence encodes CASTPGWDTQYF.

This clonotype showed up just once. The chain has TRBV20-1 and TRBJ2-7; a weak D match, TRBD2 (5 bases). The CDR3 has 12 residues. V was cut by 6 bases and J by 5 bases, with 14 bases left in between. Germline CDR1 and CDR2: DFQATT and SNEGSKA (reference sequence). The CDR3 DNA reads as TGCAGTGCCGATAGCCGGGGTAACGAGCAGTACTTC. This encodes CSADSRGNEQYF.